The 14 T cell receptor beta chains below all came from one sample that was sequenced in a study of tumor-infiltrating lymphocytes in localized non-small cell lung cancer. The data were produced by immunoSEQ multiplex PCR, yet TCRdb's version contains in-frame clones alone and is incomplete. Of about 15,000 clones listed, around 63% were seen once; the top ten hold 6.5%. Sequencing was carried out using lung tumor tissue. Receptor source: a human donor with non-small cell lung cancer.

This clone has only a few counts. This chain uses TRBV5-6 with TRBJ2-7; 8 nucleotides match TRBD2. Germline CDR1 SGHDT, CDR2 YYEEEE. V lost 2 bases and J lost 4; bases outside the gene matches: 8. CDR3 size: 15 residues. DNA of the CDR3: TGTGCCAGCAGCTTCCCGGGACTAGACGGGTACGAGCAGTACTTC. This encodes CASSFPGLDGYEQYF.

The chain couples TRBV6-5 to TRBJ2-1; the match to TRBD2 covers 9 bases. J gave up 2 bases and V 0 bases, and 2 bases lay outside the gene matches. The CDR3 loop spans 16 amino acids. CDR1 MNHEY and CDR2 SVGAGI come from the germline V gene. CDR3 residues: CASSYSTSGAYNEQFF. The CDR3 nucleotides are TGTGCCAGCAGTTACTCGACTAGCGGAGCCTACAATGAGCAGTTCTTC.

The CDR3 is CASSLSTSYEQYF. In DNA form, the CDR3 reads TGCGCCAGCAGCTTGTCAACATCCTACGAGCAGTACTTC. This rearrangement joins TRBV5-1 to TRBJ2-7; D uncertain. The CDR3 extends over 13 amino acids. V was shortened by 1 base and J by 1 base, with 6 bases between the two germline ends. Germline CDR1 SGHRS, CDR2 YFSETQ.

The chain employs TRBV29-1 and TRBJ2-7; no reliable D call. There are 13 residues in the CDR3. Germline CDR1 reads SQVTM; CDR2 reads ANQGSEA. Between the trimmed V and J ends, which lost 4 bases and 2 bases, there was a span of 12 bases. CDR3 region: CSVASGLAYEQYF. CDR3 bases: TGCAGCGTTGCCTCTGGGCTCGCCTACGAGCAGTACTTC.

This chain uses TRBV30 with TRBJ1-5; no definite D call. Germline assignment: CDR1 GTSNPN and CDR2 SVGIG (reference sequence). V was shortened by 1 base and J by 1 base, with 5 bases between the two germline ends. The length of the CDR3 is 13 residues. The CDR3 reads CAWSGTSNQPQHF. The DNA of the CDR3 is TGTGCCTGGAGTGGGACCAGCAATCAGCCCCAGCATTTT.

This chain links TRBV6-1 with TRBJ1-4, with D unclear. Germline V gives CDR1 MNHNS, CDR2 SASEGT. CDR3 length equals 13 residues. V dropped 8 bases and J dropped 8 bases, with 15 bases sitting between them. Here the CDR3 reads CASEFAFTEKLFF. CDR3 sequence (DNA): TGTGCCAGCGAGTTCGCATTTACCGAAAAACTGTTTTTT.

The chain has TRBV11-3 and TRBJ1-5, with a weak D call TRBD1 (6 bases). Trimming cost V 5 bases and J 7 bases, with 18 bases left between them. The CDR3 loop spans 15 amino acids. The germline gives CDR1 SGHNT, CDR2 YENEEA. The CDR3 coding sequence is TGTGCCAGCAGCCCTCAAGGGGGGGCTAGGCAGCCCCAGCATTTT. Its translation: CASSPQGGARQPQHF. Together with reference TRBV11-3 and TRBJ1-5, the CDR3 gives the full variable domain: EAGVVQSPRYKIIEKKQPVAFWCNPISGHNTLYWYLQNLGQGPELLIRYENEEAVDDSQLPKDRFSAERLKGVDSTLKIQPAELGDSAVYLCASSPQGGARQPQHFGDGTRLSIL.

The V call is TRBV7-6, the J call TRBJ2-3, with 8 bases fitting TRBD1. The CDR3 is made up of 15 amino acids. Germline V gene sequence: CDR1 SGHVS, CDR2 FNYEAQ. With 2 bases clipped from V and 3 bases from J, the junction kept 4 bases outside the gene matches. This CDR3 reads CASSLQGAWTDTQYF. The CDR3 coding sequence is TGTGCCAGCAGCTTACAGGGGGCTTGGACAGATACGCAGTATTTT.

The chain links TRBV19 to TRBJ2-2, with 7 bases that match TRBD1. The CDR3 runs to 16 residues. Looked up from germline, CDR1 is LNHDA and CDR2 is SQIVND (reference sequence). V shed 5 bases and J 4 bases; nucleotides not matched to a gene: 10. CDR3 sequence: CASSVPAGGSTGELFF. CDR3 DNA sequence: TGTGCCAGTAGTGTCCCGGCAGGGGGTTCCACCGGGGAGCTGTTTTTT.

This clone showed up just a few times. The J gene is TRBJ1-6, the V gene TRBV7-9, with unresolved D. The germline CDR1 and CDR2 sequences are SEHNR and FQNEAQ (reference sequence). CDR3 length: 15 amino acids. Trimming stripped 7 bases from V and 0 bases from J, with 10 bases between. The CDR3 DNA reads TGTGCCAGCACCGATCAGAGCTCCTATAATTCACCCCTCCACTTT. Its protein is CASTDQSSYNSPLHF.

This clone was seen a few times. This sequence joins TRBV5-4 and TRBJ1-5; D is unclear. V was pared by 4 bases and J by 3 bases, with 8 bases between. This CDR3 has 13 residues. Germline V gene sequence: CDR1 SGHNT, CDR2 YYREEE (reference sequence). The CDR3 nucleotides read TGTGCCAGCAGCCCCGGACTCAATCAGCCCCAGCATTTT. Its protein product is CASSPGLNQPQHF. The entire variable domain, with the rest obtained from reference TRBV5-4 and TRBJ1-5, is as follows: ETGVTQSPTHLIKTRGQQVTLRCSSQSGHNTVSWYQQALGQGPQFIFQYYREEENGRGNFPPRFSGLQFPNYSSELNVNALELDDSALYLCASSPGLNQPQHFGDGTRLSIL.

The rearrangement links TRBV5-1 to TRBJ2-7; 8 positions agree with TRBD1. V shed 3 bases, J shed 1 base, and the junction held 18 bases outside the gene matches. The CDR3 is 19 residues long. CDR1 and CDR2 (germline): SGHRS, YFSETQ. CDR3 sequence (DNA): TGCGCCAGCAGCTCTGAAATCCCGGGACAGGCTGATTCATCCTACGAGCAGTACTTC. Translated: CASSSEIPGQADSSYEQYF.

This clone qualifies as medium-sized. This chain connects TRBV29-1 to TRBJ2-1, with 10 bases lining up with TRBD2. This CDR3 has 17 residues. Trimming removed 3 bases from V and 7 bases from J; junction bases left unmatched: 15. Germline CDR1 is SQVTM and CDR2 is ANQGSEA. For the CDR3, the DNA is TGCAGCGTTGAGGGGCATCCCGGACTAGCGGACCTAAATGAGCAGTTCTTC. This gives the protein CSVEGHPGLADLNEQFF.

The chain's CDR3 is CASTLTAGRGGELFF. The CDR3 DNA reads TGCGCCAGCACCCTAACCGCGGGGCGGGGCGGGGAGCTGTTTTTT. The chain links TRBV4-1 to TRBJ2-2; tentatively, D is TRBD2 (6 bases). The CDR3 extends over 15 amino acids. The V end lost 7 bases, the J end lost 7 bases, and 19 bases lay between the germline ends. Germline CDR1 is MGHRA and CDR2 is YSYEKL.